This T cell receptor (beta chain) was identified during a study of metastatic and nonmetastatic thyroid tumors. CDR1 and CDR2 from the germline V gene are MDHEN and SYDVKM. This CDR3 spans 15 amino acids. V lost 5 bases and J lost 1, with 12 bases in between. The entire patient cohort was treatment-naive prior to thyroid surgery. Authors' analysis steps: The study built a papillary thyroid cancer distant-metastasis classifier from CDR3 differences across clinicopathological groups. TCRdb re-analyzed the PCR reads through MiXCR. Clone size and V and J calls follow TCRdb, not the original study. The data contain 20,000 or so clones, about 12% of them singletons.

The clonotype comes from a male donor with papillary thyroid cancer or a benign thyroid nodule (not recorded which). Some clones in this sample may be carry-over from other donors' samples. Sequencing was performed on blood. This chain links TRBV28 with TRBJ1-5; perhaps TRBD1 as D (5 bases). CDR3 in amino acids: CASSAQVGSNQPQHF. The DNA for the CDR3 is TGTGCCAGCAGTGCACAGGTTGGGAGCAATCAGCCCCAGCATTTT.